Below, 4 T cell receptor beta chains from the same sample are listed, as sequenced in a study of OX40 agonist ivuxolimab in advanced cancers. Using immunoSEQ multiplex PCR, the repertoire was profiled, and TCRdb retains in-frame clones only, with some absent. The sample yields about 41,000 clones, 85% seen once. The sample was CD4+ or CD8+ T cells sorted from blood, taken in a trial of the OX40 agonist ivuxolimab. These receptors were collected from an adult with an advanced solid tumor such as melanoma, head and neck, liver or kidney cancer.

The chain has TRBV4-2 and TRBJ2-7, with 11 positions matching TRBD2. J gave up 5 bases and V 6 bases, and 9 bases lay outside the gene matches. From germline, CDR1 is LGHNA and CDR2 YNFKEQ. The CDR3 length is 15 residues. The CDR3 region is CASRTTSGNLHEQYF. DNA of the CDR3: TGTGCCAGCAGGACGACTAGCGGGAACCTACACGAGCAGTACTTC.

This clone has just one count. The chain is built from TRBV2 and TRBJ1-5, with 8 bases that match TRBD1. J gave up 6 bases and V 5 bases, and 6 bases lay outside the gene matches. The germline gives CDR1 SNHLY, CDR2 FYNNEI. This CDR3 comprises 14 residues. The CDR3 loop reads CASSPRTGSQPQHF. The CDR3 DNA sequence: TGTGCCAGCAGTCCCCGGACAGGGAGTCAGCCCCAGCATTTT.

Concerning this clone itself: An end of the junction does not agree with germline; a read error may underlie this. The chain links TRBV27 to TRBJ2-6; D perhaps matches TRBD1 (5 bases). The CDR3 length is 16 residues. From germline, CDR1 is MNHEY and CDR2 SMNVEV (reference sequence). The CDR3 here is CASSPSSYPGANVPTF. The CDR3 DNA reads TGTGCCAGCAGTCCCTCGTCTTACCCTGGGGCCAACGTCCCGACTTTC.

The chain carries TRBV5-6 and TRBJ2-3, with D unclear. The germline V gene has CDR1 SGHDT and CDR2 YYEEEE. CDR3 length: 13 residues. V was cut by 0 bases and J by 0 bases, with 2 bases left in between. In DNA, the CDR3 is TGTGCCAGCAGCTTGGGCAGCACAGATACGCAGTATTTT. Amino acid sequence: CASSLGSTDTQYF.